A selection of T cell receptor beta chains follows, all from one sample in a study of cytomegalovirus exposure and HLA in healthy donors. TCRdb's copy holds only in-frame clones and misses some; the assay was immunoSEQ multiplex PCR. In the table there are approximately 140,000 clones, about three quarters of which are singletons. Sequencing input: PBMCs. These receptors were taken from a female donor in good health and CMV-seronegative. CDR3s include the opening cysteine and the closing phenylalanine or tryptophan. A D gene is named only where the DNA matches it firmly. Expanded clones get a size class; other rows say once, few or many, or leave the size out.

cdr3_nt: TGTGCCAGCAGTATTAGCGGGAGCTCCTACAATGAGCAGTTCTTC; cdr3_aa: CASSISGSSYNEQFF; d_call: TRBD2; clone_size: .; j_call: TRBJ2-1; v_call: TRBV27
cdr3_nt: TGCAGCGTTGAGGTAGGGGCCGCCTACGAGCAGTACTTC; cdr3_aa: CSVEVGAAYEQYF; d_call: .; clone_size: .; j_call: TRBJ2-7; v_call: TRBV29-1
cdr3_nt: TGTGCCAGCAGCCCGGAGGTCCACTATGGCTACACCTTC; cdr3_aa: CASSPEVHYGYTF; d_call: .; clone_size: .; j_call: TRBJ1-2; v_call: TRBV5-4
cdr3_nt: TGTGCCAGCTCTAGGGGGGGCACTGAAGCTTTCTTT; cdr3_aa: CASSRGGTEAFF; d_call: .; clone_size: .; j_call: TRBJ1-1; v_call: TRBV7-9
cdr3_nt: TGTGCCAGCAGTTACGGGGCAGGTCTGGAGCCCCAGCATTTT; cdr3_aa: CASSYGAGLEPQHF; d_call: .; clone_size: .; j_call: TRBJ1-5; v_call: TRBV6-5
cdr3_nt: TGTGCCAGCAGTGTACAGGGAATGAACACTGAAGCTTTCTTT; cdr3_aa: CASSVQGMNTEAFF; d_call: .; clone_size: .; j_call: TRBJ1-1; v_call: TRBV6-1
cdr3_nt: TGTGCCAGCAGTGAAGATCACAGGGACACTGAAGCTTTCTTT; cdr3_aa: CASSEDHRDTEAFF; d_call: .; clone_size: .; j_call: TRBJ1-1; v_call: TRBV2
cdr3_nt: TGCGCCAGCAGCTTTGGGACAGGGGGATTCTTAGACTATGGCTACCCCTTC; cdr3_aa: CASSFGTGGFLDYGYPF; d_call: TRBD1; clone_size: .; j_call: TRBJ1-2; v_call: TRBV5-1
cdr3_nt: TGTGCCAGCAGCTTAGGCAGGGTGAACACCGGGGAGCTGTTTTTT; cdr3_aa: CASSLGRVNTGELFF; d_call: .; clone_size: few; j_call: TRBJ2-2; v_call: TRBV5-4
cdr3_nt: TGTGCCAGCACCCCGGGAGGGGAGAACACTGAAGCTTTCTTT; cdr3_aa: CASTPGGENTEAFF; d_call: .; clone_size: once; j_call: TRBJ1-1; v_call: TRBV2
cdr3_nt: TGTGCCAGCAGTTACAGACACCGCACTGAAGCTTTCTTT; cdr3_aa: CASSYRHRTEAFF; d_call: .; clone_size: .; j_call: TRBJ1-1; v_call: TRBV28
cdr3_nt: TGCAGCATTTTAGCGGGAGGAAGAGATACGCAGTATTTT; cdr3_aa: CSILAGGRDTQYF; d_call: TRBD2; clone_size: .; j_call: TRBJ2-3; v_call: TRBV29-1
cdr3_nt: TGTGCCAGCACCCCCGTCGGAAGCGCCGGGGAGCTGTTTTTT; cdr3_aa: CASTPVGSAGELFF; d_call: .; clone_size: .; j_call: TRBJ2-2; v_call: TRBV5-6
cdr3_nt: TGTGCCAGCAGTTCAGGGATGGGATCCTACGAGCAGTACTTC; cdr3_aa: CASSSGMGSYEQYF; d_call: .; clone_size: .; j_call: TRBJ2-7; v_call: TRBV27
cdr3_nt: TGTGCCAGCAGTGGCGGACTAGCGGCCGCCGGGGAGGTGCAGTTCTTC; cdr3_aa: CASSGGLAAAGEVQFF; d_call: TRBD2; clone_size: once; j_call: TRBJ2-1; v_call: TRBV6-1
cdr3_nt: TGTGCCAGCAGCCCCACCGGGACTAGCGGGGGAAGTAATGAGCAGTTCTTC; cdr3_aa: CASSPTGTSGGSNEQFF; d_call: TRBD2; clone_size: .; j_call: TRBJ2-1; v_call: TRBV7-3
cdr3_nt: TGCGCCAGCATCTCAAACGGGACAGGATTTGGCTACACCTTC; cdr3_aa: CASISNGTGFGYTF; d_call: TRBD1; clone_size: .; j_call: TRBJ1-2; v_call: TRBV23-1
cdr3_nt: TGTGCCAGCAGCCTTGAGGGACTCGTATCGGGGGAGCAGTTCTTC; cdr3_aa: CASSLEGLVSGEQFF; d_call: .; clone_size: .; j_call: TRBJ2-1; v_call: TRBV7-2
cdr3_nt: TGTGCCAGCAGCCCCGGAGGGAGTGCATATAGCAATCAGCCCCAGCATTTT; cdr3_aa: CASSPGGSAYSNQPQHF; d_call: .; clone_size: .; j_call: TRBJ1-5; v_call: TRBV4-2
cdr3_nt: TGCGCCAGCTCGACAGGTCACAACACTGAAGCTTTCTTT; cdr3_aa: CASSTGHNTEAFF; d_call: .; clone_size: .; j_call: TRBJ1-1; v_call: TRBV5-1
cdr3_nt: TGTGCCAGCAGTTACGACCGGGACAGGGGGCGGGATGGCTACACCTTC; cdr3_aa: CASSYDRDRGRDGYTF; d_call: TRBD1; clone_size: .; j_call: TRBJ1-2; v_call: TRBV6-6
cdr3_nt: TGTGCCAGCAGCGTAGGACTAGCGGATACGCAGTATTTT; cdr3_aa: CASSVGLADTQYF; d_call: TRBD2; clone_size: once; j_call: TRBJ2-3; v_call: TRBV9
cdr3_nt: TGTGCCAGCAGCCCACTACAGGGGGCAGGGGTTGGAAACACCATATATTTT; cdr3_aa: CASSPLQGAGVGNTIYF; d_call: TRBD1; clone_size: .; j_call: TRBJ1-3; v_call: TRBV4-2
cdr3_nt: TGTGCCAGCAGCCCCCAAGGGGGGGAGACAGATACGCAGTATTTT; cdr3_aa: CASSPQGGETDTQYF; d_call: .; clone_size: .; j_call: TRBJ2-3; v_call: TRBV2
cdr3_nt: TGTGCCAGCTCACCAGCTAGCGGGAATCCCTACAATGAGCAGTTCTTC; cdr3_aa: CASSPASGNPYNEQFF; d_call: TRBD2; clone_size: .; j_call: TRBJ2-1; v_call: TRBV18
cdr3_nt: TGTGCCAGCTCACCCCAGGCGCGGGAGACCTACAATGAGCAGTTCTTC; cdr3_aa: CASSPQARETYNEQFF; d_call: TRBD2; clone_size: .; j_call: TRBJ2-1; v_call: TRBV18
cdr3_nt: TGTGCCAGCAGCAAAGAGGGGGTACTGCCCGTCCTCTATGGCTACACCTTC; cdr3_aa: CASSKEGVLPVLYGYTF; d_call: .; clone_size: .; j_call: TRBJ1-2; v_call: TRBV21-1
cdr3_nt: TGTGCCAGCAGCGCGGGGACTAGCGGGAGTGTAAACACAGATACGCAGTATTTT; cdr3_aa: CASSAGTSGSVNTDTQYF; d_call: TRBD2; clone_size: .; j_call: TRBJ2-3; v_call: TRBV7-9
cdr3_nt: TGTGCCAGCAGCCGGACTGCTGAAGCTTTCTTT; cdr3_aa: CASSRTAEAFF; d_call: .; clone_size: .; j_call: TRBJ1-1; v_call: TRBV11-3
cdr3_nt: TGTGCCAGCAGCCAAACACGTGCAGATACGCAGTATTTT; cdr3_aa: CASSQTRADTQYF; d_call: .; clone_size: .; j_call: TRBJ2-3; v_call: TRBV7-6
cdr3_nt: TGTGCCAGCAGCGACCCTCTCCTCCCGGGACAGGGGTCGAGATTTGTTCACGAGCAGTACTTC; cdr3_aa: CASSDPLLPGQGSRFVHEQYF; d_call: TRBD1; clone_size: once; j_call: TRBJ2-7; v_call: TRBV9